These 28 T cell receptor beta chains share one sample of origin, sequenced in a study of Ad26.COV2.S vaccination and SARS-CoV-2 variants (dated by TCRdb to about 2021). The treatment or condition label, read with the paper, signifies: around 19 received Ad26.COV2.S at low or high dose, single or two shots; about 5 received placebo; per-sample allocation not given. For vaccine and placebo recipients, repertoires were sequenced using samples collected on day 63 after the first injection. Receptor libraries were prepared by the immunoSEQ multiplex PCR assay. What TCRdb holds here is the immuneACCESS table cut down to in-frame rearrangements. Part of the clones is not present; checked against another copy, under half of the missing clones reflect an unresolved V gene, and the others are unexplained. The sample profile shows over 450,000 clones; roughly nine tenths of them were found once. The leading ten clones occupy approximately 1.7% of the sample.

Sequencing used peripheral blood, obtained in a trial of Ad26.COV2.S vaccine versus placebo. These receptor sequences come from a person between 18 and 65 years old who received the Ad26.COV2.S COVID-19 vaccine or a placebo.

The genes are TRBV11-2 and TRBJ2-2; TRBD1 matches at 9 bases. CDR1 and CDR2 (germline): SGHAT, FQNNGV. V dropped 5 bases and J dropped 5; count of bases not matched to a gene: 6. The CDR3 spans 15 residues. CDR3 in DNA: TGTGCCAGCAGCAAAAGACAGGGGGGAACCGGGGAGCTGTTTTTT. Translated: CASSKRQGGTGELFF. The entire variable domain, with the rest obtained from reference TRBV11-2 and TRBJ2-2, is as follows: EAGVAQSPRYKIIEKRQSVAFWCNPISGHATLYWYQQILGQGPKLLIQFQNNGVVDDSQLPKDRFSAERLKGVDSTLKIQPAKLEDSAVYLCASSKRQGGTGELFFGEGSRLTVL.

J is TRBJ2-1 and V is TRBV2; 9 bases map to TRBD2. The V and J ends lost 2 bases and 7 bases, in that order; junction bases with no gene match: 6. The CDR3 length is 15 residues. Germline CDR1 and CDR2: SNHLY and FYNNEI. CDR3 nucleotide sequence: TGTGCCAGCAGTGAATTCGGACTAGCGCCAAATGAGCAGTTCTTC. This sequence encodes CASSEFGLAPNEQFF.

The chain employs TRBV18 and TRBJ2-1; TRBD1 matches 9 bases. With V trimmed by 6 bases and J by 9 bases, 12 bases remained unmatched. The CDR3 loop spans 15 amino acids. The germline V gene has CDR1 KGHSH and CDR2 LQKENI. CDR3 sequence: CASSPRQDRGAEQFF. CDR3 sequence (DNA): TGTGCCAGCTCGCCTAGACAGGACAGGGGCGCTGAGCAGTTCTTC.

The rearrangement links TRBV3-1 (or the pseudogene TRBV3-2) to TRBJ1-1; perhaps TRBD1 as D (6 bases). V was cut by 1 base and J by 11 bases, with 14 bases left in between. The CDR3 is made up of 13 amino acids. Germline V lookup: CDR1 LGHDT, CDR2 YNNKEL (reference sequence). The CDR3 spells CASSQVPQGYAFF. CDR3 nucleotides: TGTGCCAGCAGCCAAGTCCCCCAGGGGTACGCTTTCTTT.

V and J are TRBV5-6 and TRBJ2-1; 9 positions match TRBD2. This CDR3 comprises 12 residues. V lost 3 bases to trimming and J lost 16 bases; unmatched junction nucleotides: 8. Germline lookup yields CDR1 SGHDT and CDR2 YYEEEE. CDR3 loop: CASSSDLAGTFF. The CDR3 DNA is TGTGCCAGCAGCTCAGATCTAGCGGGGACATTCTTC.

The chain joins TRBV3-1 (or the pseudogene TRBV3-2) to TRBJ2-7, with 9 bases matching TRBD1. The CDR3 extends over 15 amino acids. Germline V gives CDR1 LGHDT, CDR2 YNNKEL (reference sequence). V trimming: 4 bases; J trimming: 2 bases; junction bases outside the gene matches: 6. The CDR3 region is CASSLQGAYPYEQYF. The CDR3 nucleotides are TGTGCCAGCAGCCTACAGGGGGCCTATCCCTACGAGCAGTACTTC.

The CDR3 DNA reads TGTGCCAGCAGCTTGCATCCCTACGAGCAGTACTTC. Its translation is CASSLHPYEQYF. The chain joins TRBV5-6 to TRBJ2-7; D is unclear. The CDR3 runs to 12 residues. Trimming removed 1 base at V and 2 bases at J, with 4 bases between. The germline gives CDR1 SGHDT, CDR2 YYEEEE.

V gene TRBV18 combines with J gene TRBJ2-6, with 7 bases matching TRBD2. V shed 3 bases and J 5 bases; nucleotides not matched to a gene: 13. The CDR3 totals 18 residues. The germline V gene encodes CDR1 KGHSH and CDR2 LQKENI. The chain's CDR3 is CASSPLGGTTTRANVLTF. DNA of the CDR3: TGTGCCAGCTCACCTCTCGGGGGGACGACTACAAGGGCCAACGTCCTGACTTTC.

The chain uses TRBV11-3 and TRBJ2-2, with 8 nucleotides matching TRBD2. CDR3 length: 17 amino acids. The junction had 10 bases not matched to a gene; V was cut back by 1 base and J by 6 bases. Germline loops: CDR1 SGHNT, CDR2 YENEEA. The CDR3 reads CASSLAGSGRGAGELFF. CDR3 nucleotide sequence: TGTGCCAGCAGCTTAGCGGGGAGCGGGAGAGGGGCCGGGGAGCTGTTTTTT. Drawing the rest from reference TRBV11-3 and TRBJ2-2, the complete variable domain is EAGVVQSPRYKIIEKKQPVAFWCNPISGHNTLYWYLQNLGQGPELLIRYENEEAVDDSQLPKDRFSAERLKGVDSTLKIQPAELGDSAVYLCASSLAGSGRGAGELFFGEGSRLTVL.

The chain has TRBV6-9 and TRBJ2-7; no clear D. Germline V gene lookup returns CDR1 MNHGY and CDR2 SVAAGI. The CDR3 is made up of 14 amino acids. V was cut by 7 bases and J by 0 bases, with 13 bases left in between. The CDR3 is CASTENSHSYEQYF. DNA of the CDR3: TGTGCCAGCACAGAGAACAGCCACTCCTACGAGCAGTACTTC.

This chain links TRBV6-1 with TRBJ2-7, with unresolved D. Germline CDR1 and CDR2: MNHNS and SASEGT. Trimming removed 1 base at V and 2 bases at J, with 9 bases between. CDR3 length: 14 amino acids. CDR3: CASSEVDRPYEQYF. CDR3 DNA sequence: TGTGCCAGCAGTGAAGTTGACCGCCCCTACGAGCAGTACTTC.

V and J are TRBV6-2 or TRBV6-3 and TRBJ1-1; D is unresolved. Per the germline V gene, CDR1 is MNHEY and CDR2 is SVGEGT. Deletions cut 2 bases from V and 1 base from J, with 5 bases between. CDR3 length: 13 residues. CDR3 nucleotides: TGTGCCAGCAGTTACGGGCAGAACACTGAAGCTTTCTTT. Protein: CASSYGQNTEAFF.

This clone was recorded only once. The chain combines TRBV25-1 with TRBJ1-2, with TRBD1 identical over 9 bases. After removal of 4 bases from V and 7 bases from J, the junction contained 7 bases not matched to a gene. Germline CDR1 and CDR2: MGHDK and SYGVNS. The CDR3 has 14 residues. The CDR3 DNA is TGTGCCAGCAGTGCGTTTTGGGACAGGGTTGGCTACACCTTC. As protein: CASSAFWDRVGYTF.

Here the CDR3 reads CASSTGGQGDEKLFF. The CDR3 DNA reads TGTGCCAGCAGTACTGGAGGACAGGGTGATGAAAAACTGTTTTTT. V gene TRBV28 combines with J gene TRBJ1-4; the match to TRBD1 covers 8 bases. CDR1 is MDHEN and CDR2 is SYDVKM in the germline V gene. Trimming took 5 bases from V and 6 from J; bases not matched to a gene: 8. CDR3 length: 15 amino acids.

V usage is TRBV7-2 and J usage is TRBJ2-1, with 8 bases fitting TRBD2. The J segment lost 8 bases and the V segment lost 0 bases, leaving 18 bases of the junction unmatched. This CDR3 has 19 residues. CDR1 and CDR2 (germline): SGHTA, FQGNSA. The CDR3: CASSLASGTLSFKGDEQFF. As DNA, the CDR3 is TGTGCCAGCAGCTTAGCTAGCGGGACCTTGTCTTTTAAGGGTGATGAGCAGTTCTTC.

This chain connects TRBV14 to TRBJ2-1; TRBD2 matches 8 bases. With V trimmed by 1 base and J by 7 bases, 3 bases remained unmatched. This CDR3 is 14 amino acids long. CDR1 and CDR2 from the germline V gene are SGHDN and FVKESK. For the CDR3, the DNA is TGTGCCAGCAGCCAAGCGGGGGGGCCTAATGAGCAGTTCTTC. This translates into CASSQAGGPNEQFF.

The CDR3: CASSQDRVKASGSWGETQYF. CDR3 nucleotides: TGTGCCAGCAGCCAAGATAGGGTTAAGGCTAGCGGGAGTTGGGGAGAGACCCAGTACTTC. The J gene is TRBJ2-5, the V gene TRBV3-1 (or the pseudogene TRBV3-2); 10 nucleotides align to TRBD2. J lost 4 bases, V lost 0 bases, and 17 bases had no gene match. Looked up from germline, CDR1 is LGHDT and CDR2 is YNNKEL (reference sequence). This CDR3 has 20 residues.

J is TRBJ1-2 and V is TRBV3-1 (or the pseudogene TRBV3-2); possible D gene TRBD1, 5 bases. CDR3 size: 14 residues. Trimming took 6 bases from V and 4 from J, leaving 15 bases between them. Looked up from germline, CDR1 is LGHDT and CDR2 is YNNKEL (reference sequence). In DNA form, the CDR3 reads TGTGCCAGCAGTGTGGGGCAGAGACGCTATGGCTACACCTTC. Translating gives CASSVGQRRYGYTF.

The chain joins TRBV19 to TRBJ1-4; no firm D call. The V gene lost 3 bases and the J gene lost 0 bases, with 5 bases spanning the gap. The CDR3 totals 14 residues. Germline V CDR1 and CDR2: LNHDA, SQIVND (reference sequence). The CDR3: CASSIRATNEKLFF. CDR3 coding DNA: TGTGCCAGTAGTATCCGGGCAACTAATGAAAAACTGTTTTTT.

This chain uses TRBV7-8 with TRBJ2-1; D remains ambiguous. V was pared by 0 bases and J by 4 bases, with 1 base between. Per the germline V gene, CDR1 is SGHVS and CDR2 is FQNEAQ. The CDR3 consists of 12 residues. The CDR3 DNA is TGTGCCAGCAGCTTAGCGTACAATGAGCAGTTCTTC. Protein: CASSLAYNEQFF. Drawing the rest from reference TRBV7-8 and TRBJ2-1, the complete variable domain is GAGVSQSPRYKVAKRGQDVALRCDPISGHVSLFWYQQALGQGPEFLTYFQNEAQLDKSGLPSDRFFAERPEGSVSTLKIQRTQQEDSAVYLCASSLAYNEQFFGPGTRLTVL.

In its sample, this clone was seen a few times. The chain employs TRBV29-1 and TRBJ1-1; D is uncertain. This CDR3 region has 12 residues. The germline CDR1 and CDR2 sequences are SQVTM and ANQGSEA. Deletions cut 4 bases from V and 0 bases from J, with 6 bases between. CDR3 in amino acids: CSVVGVNTEAFF. In DNA form, the CDR3 reads TGCAGCGTTGTGGGTGTGAACACTGAAGCTTTCTTT.

This clone appeared a single time. The chain recombines TRBV30 with TRBJ2-5; 8 bases are a match to TRBD2. J lost 5 bases, V lost 6 bases, and 8 bases had no gene match. The CDR3 extends over 13 amino acids. The germline V gene has CDR1 GTSNPN and CDR2 SVGIG (reference sequence). CDR3 residues: CACKRELFETQYF. The CDR3 DNA reads as TGTGCCTGCAAGCGGGAGCTGTTTGAGACCCAGTACTTC.

The chain joins TRBV30 to TRBJ2-3, with TRBD2 matching 8 bases. The J segment lost 9 bases and the V segment lost 3 bases, leaving 8 bases of the junction unmatched. This CDR3 contains 13 residues. The germline CDR1 and CDR2 sequences are GTSNPN and SVGIG (reference sequence). DNA for the CDR3: TGTGCCTGGAGGCCAGCGGGGGAGGGGACGCAGTATTTT. It translates to CAWRPAGEGTQYF.

The chain has TRBV10-3 and TRBJ2-7, with unresolved D. From germline, CDR1 is ENHRY and CDR2 SYGVKD. This CDR3 region has 13 residues. Between the trimmed V and J ends, which lost 10 bases and 1 base, there was a span of 14 bases. The CDR3 spells CATSMSLSYEQYF. The CDR3 DNA sequence: TGTGCCACTTCTATGAGCCTTTCCTACGAGCAGTACTTC.

This chain connects TRBV5-1 to TRBJ2-7; 8 bases map to TRBD2. CDR1 is SGHRS and CDR2 is YFSETQ in the germline V gene. The length of the CDR3 is 14 residues. Trimming at V came to 3 bases and at J to 2 bases, leaving 4 bases not matched to a gene. The CDR3 sequence: CASSWAGGAYEQYF. The CDR3 DNA sequence: TGCGCCAGCAGCTGGGCGGGAGGAGCCTACGAGCAGTACTTC.

This rearrangement joins TRBV19 to TRBJ2-2, with D unclear. Germline V gene data show CDR1 as LNHDA and CDR2 as SQIVND (reference sequence). The CDR3 loop spans 15 amino acids. The germline V and J ends were trimmed by 1 base and 2 bases, with 8 bases remaining between them. The CDR3 DNA is TGTGCCAGTAGTATAGTCTGGACCAACACCGGGGAGCTGTTTTTT. This codes for CASSIVWTNTGELFF.

CDR3 coding DNA: TGTGCCAGCAGCTCAACCCTACGGCATGAGCAGTTCTTC. Protein sequence: CASSSTLRHEQFF. This chain links TRBV7-8 with TRBJ2-1; D is ambiguous. CDR1 is SGHVS and CDR2 is FQNEAQ in the germline V gene. Trimming pared 4 bases from V and 8 bases from J, leaving 12 bases between. This CDR3 spans 13 amino acids.

The chain has TRBV6-5 and TRBJ1-2; unclear D gene. The CDR3 length is 15 residues. Deletions cut 5 bases from V and 3 bases from J, with 16 bases between. Germline values: CDR1 MNHEY, CDR2 SVGAGI. The CDR3 nucleotides are TGTGCCAGCAGTAGACCCGGGGAGGGAGACTATGGCTACACCTTC. Translated, it gives CASSRPGEGDYGYTF.